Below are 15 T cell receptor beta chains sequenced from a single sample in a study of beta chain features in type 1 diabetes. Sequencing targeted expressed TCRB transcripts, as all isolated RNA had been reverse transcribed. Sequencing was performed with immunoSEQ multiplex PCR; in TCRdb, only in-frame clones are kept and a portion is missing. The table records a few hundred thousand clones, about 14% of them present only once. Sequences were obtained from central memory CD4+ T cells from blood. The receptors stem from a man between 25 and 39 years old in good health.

The CDR3, as DNA: TGCGCCAGCAGCCAAGAACAGGGTAGAGCGGGCTATGGCTACACCTTC. Protein: CASSQEQGRAGYGYTF. The chain recombines TRBV4-3 with TRBJ1-2, with a weak D call TRBD1 (6 bases). V was trimmed by 0 bases and J by 4 bases, leaving 15 bases between them. The germline gives CDR1 LGHNA, CDR2 YSLEER. This CDR3 has 16 amino acids.

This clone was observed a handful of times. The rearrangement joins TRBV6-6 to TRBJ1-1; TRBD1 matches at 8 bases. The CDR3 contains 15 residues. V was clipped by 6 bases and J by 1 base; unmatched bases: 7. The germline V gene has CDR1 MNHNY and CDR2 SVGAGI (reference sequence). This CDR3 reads CASSSGGTGNTEAFF. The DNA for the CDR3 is TGTGCCAGCAGCTCCGGGGGGACAGGGAACACTGAAGCTTTCTTT.

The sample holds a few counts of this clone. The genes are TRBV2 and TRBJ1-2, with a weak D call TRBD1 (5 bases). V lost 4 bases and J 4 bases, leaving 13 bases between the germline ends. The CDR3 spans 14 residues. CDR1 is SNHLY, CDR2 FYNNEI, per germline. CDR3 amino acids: CASSGSGTRYGYTF. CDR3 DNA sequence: TGTGCCAGCAGTGGCTCCGGGACCCGCTATGGCTACACCTTC.

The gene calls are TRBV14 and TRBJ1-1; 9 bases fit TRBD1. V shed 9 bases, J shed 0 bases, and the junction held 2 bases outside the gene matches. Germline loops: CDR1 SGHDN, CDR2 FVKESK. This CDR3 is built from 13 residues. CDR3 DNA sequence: TGTGCCAGTACAGGGGGCCTGAACACTGAAGCTTTCTTT. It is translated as CASTGGLNTEAFF. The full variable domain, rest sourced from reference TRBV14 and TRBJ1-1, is EAGVTQFPSHSVIEKGQTVTLRCDPISGHDNLYWYRRVMGKEIKFLLHFVKESKQDESGMPNNRFLAERTGGTYSTLKVQPAELEDSGVYFCASTGGLNTEAFFGQGTRLTVV.

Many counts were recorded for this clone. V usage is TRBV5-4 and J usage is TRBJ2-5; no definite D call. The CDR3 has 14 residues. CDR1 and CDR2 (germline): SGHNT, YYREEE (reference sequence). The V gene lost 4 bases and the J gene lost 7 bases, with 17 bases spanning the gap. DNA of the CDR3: TGTGCCAGCAGCCCAAGTCGAGATACGGGGACCCAGTACTTC. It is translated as CASSPSRDTGTQYF.

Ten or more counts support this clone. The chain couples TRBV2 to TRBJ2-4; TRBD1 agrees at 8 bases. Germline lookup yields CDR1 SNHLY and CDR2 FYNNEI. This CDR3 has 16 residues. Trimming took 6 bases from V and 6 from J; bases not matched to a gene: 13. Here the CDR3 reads CASRERRRGQGNIQYF. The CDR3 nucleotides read TGTGCCAGCAGGGAAAGACGCAGGGGGCAGGGAAACATTCAGTACTTC.

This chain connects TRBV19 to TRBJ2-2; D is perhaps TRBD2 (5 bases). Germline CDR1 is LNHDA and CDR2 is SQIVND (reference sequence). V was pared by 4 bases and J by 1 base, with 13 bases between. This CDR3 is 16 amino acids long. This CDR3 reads CASSRLLGLNTGELFF. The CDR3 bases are TGTGCCAGTAGTAGACTATTAGGACTGAACACCGGGGAGCTGTTTTTT.

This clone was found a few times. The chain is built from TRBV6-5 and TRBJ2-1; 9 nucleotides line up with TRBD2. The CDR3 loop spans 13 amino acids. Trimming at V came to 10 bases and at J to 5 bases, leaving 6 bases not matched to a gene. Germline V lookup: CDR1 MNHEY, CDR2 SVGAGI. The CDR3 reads CATLAGSDNEQFF. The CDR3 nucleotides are TGTGCCACCCTAGCGGGGAGTGACAATGAGCAGTTCTTC.

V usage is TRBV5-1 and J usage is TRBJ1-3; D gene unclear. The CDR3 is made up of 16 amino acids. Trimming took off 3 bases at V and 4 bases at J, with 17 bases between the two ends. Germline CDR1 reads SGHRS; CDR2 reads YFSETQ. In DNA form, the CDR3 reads TGCGCCAGCAGCTCAGAGCAAAGATCCCGCGGAAACACCATATATTTT. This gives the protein CASSSEQRSRGNTIYF. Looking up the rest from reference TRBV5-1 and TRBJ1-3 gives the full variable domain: KAGVTQTPRYLIKTRGQQVTLSCSPISGHRSVSWYQQTPGQGLQFLFEYFSETQRNKGNFPGRFSGRQFSNSRSEMNVSTLELGDSALYLCASSSEQRSRGNTIYFGEGSWLTVV.

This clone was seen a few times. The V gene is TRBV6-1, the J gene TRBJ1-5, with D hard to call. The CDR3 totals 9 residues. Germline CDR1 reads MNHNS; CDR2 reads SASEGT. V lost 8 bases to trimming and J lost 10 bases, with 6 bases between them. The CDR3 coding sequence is TGTGCCAGCGGAACACCCCAGCATTTT. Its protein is CASGTPQHF.

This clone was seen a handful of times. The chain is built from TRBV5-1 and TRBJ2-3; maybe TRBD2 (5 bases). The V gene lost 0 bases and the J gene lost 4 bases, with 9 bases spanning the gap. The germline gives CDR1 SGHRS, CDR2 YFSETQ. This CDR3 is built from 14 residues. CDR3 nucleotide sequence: TGCGCCAGCAGCTTGGGGGATAGCGCAGATACGCAGTATTTT. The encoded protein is CASSLGDSADTQYF.

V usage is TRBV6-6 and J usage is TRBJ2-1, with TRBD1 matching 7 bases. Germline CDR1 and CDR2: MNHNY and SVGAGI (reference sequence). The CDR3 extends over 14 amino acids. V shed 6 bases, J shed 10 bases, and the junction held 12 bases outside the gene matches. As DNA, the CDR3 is TGTGCCAGCAGCCCCGCACCGACAGGGTACGAGCAGTTCTTC. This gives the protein CASSPAPTGYEQFF.

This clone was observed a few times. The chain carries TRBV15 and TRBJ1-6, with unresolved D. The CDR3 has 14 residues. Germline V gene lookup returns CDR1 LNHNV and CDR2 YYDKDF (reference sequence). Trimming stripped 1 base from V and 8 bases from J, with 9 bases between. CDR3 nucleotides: TGTGCCACCAGCAGAGGCCGCTCAGATTCACCCCTCCACTTT. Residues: CATSRGRSDSPLHF. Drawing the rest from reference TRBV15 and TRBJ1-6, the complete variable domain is DAMVIQNPRYQVTQFGKPVTLSCSQTLNHNVMYWYQQKSSQAPKLLFHYYDKDFNNEADTPDNFQSRRPNTSFCFLDIRSPGLGDTAMYLCATSRGRSDSPLHFGNGTRLTVT.

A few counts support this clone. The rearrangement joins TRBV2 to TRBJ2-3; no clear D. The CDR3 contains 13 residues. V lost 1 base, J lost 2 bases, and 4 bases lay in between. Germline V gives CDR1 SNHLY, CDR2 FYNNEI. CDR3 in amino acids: CASSEVTTDTQYF. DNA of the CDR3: TGTGCCAGCAGTGAAGTGACCACAGATACGCAGTATTTT.

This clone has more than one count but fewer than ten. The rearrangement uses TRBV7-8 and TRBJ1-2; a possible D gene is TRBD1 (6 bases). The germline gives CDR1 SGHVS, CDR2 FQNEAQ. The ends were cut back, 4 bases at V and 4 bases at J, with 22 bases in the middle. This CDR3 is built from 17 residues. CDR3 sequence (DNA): TGTGCCAGCAGCTCTGCCCTTGAGTCAGGGGCCGTCTATGGCTACACCTTC. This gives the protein CASSSALESGAVYGYTF.